This T cell receptor (beta chain) was documented in a study of cytomegalovirus exposure and HLA in healthy donors. Study conclusions and caveats: For most TCR beta V segments, an earlier analysis put the productive rate at about 87% or about 30% of the time.

Trimming removed 10 bases from V and 0 bases from J; junction bases left unmatched: 16. Germline values: CDR1 MNHEY, CDR2 SMNVEV (reference sequence). The CDR3 length is 17 residues. The PCR was carried out with 60 Vbeta primers and 13 Jbeta primers. The method was immunoSEQ multiplex PCR; TCRdb's version includes in-frame clones alone and lacks a portion of them. The table shows about 130,000 clones, with around 82% occurring only once. A word on this clone: Its specificity is not known. Other DNA sequences within the sample encode an identical CDR3.

This receptor was identified in a woman aged 40 to 49 in good health and CMV-seropositive. Sequenced material: PBMCs. This chain connects TRBV27 to TRBJ2-3, with 7 bases identical to TRBD1. The CDR3 region has the DNA TGTGCCAACCCGCCAGCCCCTTTGACAGGGAGCACAGATACGCAGTATTTT. Its protein is CANPPAPLTGSTDTQYF.